The 26 T cell receptor beta chains below all came from one sample that was sequenced in a study of cytomegalovirus exposure and HLA in healthy donors. It was with 60 Vbeta and 13 Jbeta primers that the PCR ran. Profiling relied on immunoSEQ multiplex PCR, and the TCRdb table lists in-frame clones only, not all of them. The sample consists of over 100,000 clones, 77% of them appearing once. Sequencing was carried out using PBMCs. The receptors stem from a male donor in good health and CMV-seropositive.

The gene calls are TRBV27 and TRBJ2-7; TRBD2 matches 7 bases. The CDR3 is made up of 14 amino acids. Germline lookup yields CDR1 MNHEY and CDR2 SMNVEV (reference sequence). Trimming took 2 bases from V and 2 from J; bases not matched to a gene: 3. CDR3 bases: TGTGCCAGCAGTTTAAGTCGGGGGGCCTACGAGCAGTACTTC. Translated: CASSLSRGAYEQYF.

The chain has TRBV2 and TRBJ2-5; D is uncertain. With 3 bases removed from V and 7 bases from J, the gap between germline ends came to 9 bases. The CDR3 covers 12 residues. Per the germline V gene, CDR1 is SNHLY and CDR2 is FYNNEI. The CDR3 spells CASSDTQRTQYF. The CDR3 DNA is TGTGCCAGCAGTGATACGCAGCGGACCCAGTACTTC.

The chain has TRBV7-6 and TRBJ2-7; the D gene is possibly TRBD1 (6 bases). The CDR3 spans 16 residues. CDR1 and CDR2 (germline): SGHVS, FNYEAQ. V was pared by 0 bases and J by 6 bases, with 18 bases between. For the CDR3, the DNA is TGTGCCAGCAGCTTAGCTATATCAGGGGTGGGGAGCGAGCAGTACTTC. Its translation is CASSLAISGVGSEQYF. The full variable domain, in which reference TRBV7-6 and TRBJ2-7 provide the parts outside the CDR3, is GAGVSQSPRYKVTKRGQDVALRCDPISGHVSLYWYRQALGQGPEFLTYFNYEAQQDKSGLPNDRFSAERPEGSISTLTIQRTEQRDSAMYRCASSLAISGVGSEQYFGPGTRLTVT.

V and J are TRBV5-1 and TRBJ2-1; D perhaps matches TRBD2 (6 bases). This CDR3 contains 12 residues. Trimming removed 4 bases from V and 8 bases from J, with 10 bases in between. Germline lookup yields CDR1 SGHRS and CDR2 YFSETQ. The CDR3 here is CASSEGGDEQFF. The CDR3 region has the DNA TGCGCCAGCAGCGAGGGAGGCGATGAGCAGTTCTTC.

V and J are TRBV21-1 and TRBJ1-1; the table's D call TRBD1 went unverified against the DNA. TRBV21-1 is tagged as a pseudogene. The CDR3 length is 14 residues. CDR3 DNA: TGTGCCAGCAGCGCCCGGACAGGAACCACTGAAGCTTTCTTT. It translates to CASSARTGTTEAFF.

The gene calls are TRBV19 and TRBJ1-4; 9 nucleotides match TRBD1. The CDR3 consists of 14 residues. Germline CDR1 reads LNHDA; CDR2 reads SQIVND (reference sequence). Germline trimming cut 10 bases from V and 8 bases from J; bases unmatched to any gene: 11. The CDR3: CATNLGQGQEKLFF. In DNA, the CDR3 is TGTGCCACCAATCTGGGACAGGGTCAGGAAAAACTGTTTTTT.

This clone was counted a few times. The chain couples TRBV7-3 to TRBJ1-1, with a weak D call TRBD1 (5 bases). This CDR3 region has 13 residues. Per germline, CDR1 SGHTA and CDR2 FQGTGA. V was shortened by 5 bases and J by 1 base, with 8 bases between the two germline ends. CDR3 in amino acids: CASSKTANTEAFF. The DNA of the CDR3 is TGTGCCAGCAGCAAGACAGCGAACACTGAAGCTTTCTTT.

This clone was picked up one time. The gene calls are TRBV27 and TRBJ2-4; 7 nucleotides align to TRBD1. The germline V gene encodes CDR1 MNHEY and CDR2 SMNVEV (reference sequence). The ends lost 4 bases at V and 11 bases at J; junction bases unmatched: 17. The CDR3 has 16 residues. CDR3 nucleotides: TGTGCCAGCAGTTCGTACCCGTCGAGGACAGGCGGCGTTCAGTACTTC. Its protein is CASSSYPSRTGGVQYF.

Only a few counts were recorded for this clone. The CDR3 region is CASSEGGTVGEAFF. The CDR3 DNA reads as TGTGCCAGCAGTGAAGGGGGGACAGTGGGTGAAGCTTTCTTT. V and J are TRBV2 and TRBJ1-1; 7 bases agree with TRBD1. V trimming: 1 base; J trimming: 7 bases; junction bases outside the gene matches: 6. Germline V lookup: CDR1 SNHLY, CDR2 FYNNEI. There are 14 residues in the CDR3.

This CDR3 is CSVVGGQAYGYTF. DNA of the CDR3: TGCAGCGTTGTGGGGGGACAGGCTTATGGCTACACCTTC. V gene TRBV29-1 combines with J gene TRBJ1-2, with 8 bases matching TRBD1. The CDR3 extends over 13 amino acids. Looked up from germline, CDR1 is SQVTM and CDR2 is ANQGSEA. V lost 4 bases to trimming and J lost 5 bases; unmatched junction nucleotides: 6.

The J gene is TRBJ1-2, the V gene TRBV7-9; perhaps TRBD1 as D (6 bases). Germline V gene sequence: CDR1 SEHNR, CDR2 FQNEAQ (reference sequence). This CDR3 spans 12 amino acids. V lost 5 bases and J 8 bases, leaving 12 bases between the germline ends. CDR3 residues: CASSPTGLGYTF. CDR3 coding DNA: TGTGCCAGCAGCCCGACAGGACTCGGCTACACCTTC.

V gene TRBV18 combines with J gene TRBJ2-6; 7 bases match TRBD1. Trimming took 5 bases from V and 4 from J; bases not matched to a gene: 5. Germline loops: CDR1 KGHSH, CDR2 LQKENI. This CDR3 spans 15 amino acids. CDR3 region: CASSYKGAGANVLTF. The CDR3 nucleotides read TGTGCCAGCTCATACAAGGGGGCCGGGGCCAACGTCCTGACTTTC.

The chain links TRBV28 to TRBJ2-2, with TRBD2 identical over 7 bases. In germline, CDR1 is MDHEN, CDR2 SYDVKM. The CDR3 totals 15 residues. After removal of 6 bases from V and 4 bases from J, the junction contained 8 bases not matched to a gene. Here the CDR3 DNA reads TGTGCCAGCAGCTTGGCGGGGGTGGGCACCGGGGAGCTGTTTTTT. This codes for CASSLAGVGTGELFF.

The chain recombines TRBV7-2 with TRBJ2-7; 7 bases are shared with TRBD1. The CDR3 totals 14 residues. The germline V gene encodes CDR1 SGHTA and CDR2 FQGNSA. Trimming at V came to 5 bases and at J to 0 bases, leaving 4 bases not matched to a gene. Here the CDR3 DNA reads TGTGCCAGCAGCCTGACAGGGTACTCCTACGAGCAGTACTTC. Translation: CASSLTGYSYEQYF.

The chain uses TRBV19 and TRBJ2-1; the match to TRBD1 covers 9 bases. Germline V gene lookup returns CDR1 LNHDA and CDR2 SQIVND (reference sequence). The J segment lost 4 bases and the V segment lost 5 bases, leaving 6 bases of the junction unmatched. The CDR3 extends over 15 amino acids. The CDR3, as DNA: TGTGCCAGTAGTCCCACGGGACAGGGATACAATGAGCAGTTCTTC. Its translation: CASSPTGQGYNEQFF.

The chain combines TRBV7-2 with TRBJ2-5, with D uncertain. CDR1 and CDR2 from the germline V gene are SGHTA and FQGNSA. The length of the CDR3 is 13 residues. V was trimmed by 0 bases and J by 2 bases, leaving 4 bases between them. In DNA, the CDR3 is TGTGCCAGCAGCTTAGCCAGACAAGAGACCCAGTACTTC. Amino acids: CASSLARQETQYF.

To note about this clone: At one end the junction does not follow the germline gene, possibly because of a read error. This chain links TRBV7-9 with TRBJ2-3; D remains unclear. The CDR3 contains 12 residues. Germline V gives CDR1 SEHNR, CDR2 FQNEAQ (reference sequence). The CDR3 region is CSSSLVGDTQYF. Here the CDR3 DNA reads TGTTCCAGCAGCTTAGTGGGCGATACGCAGTATTTT.

This rearrangement joins TRBV19 to TRBJ2-7; D might be TRBD1 (5 bases). The V end lost 3 bases, the J end lost 7 bases, and 13 bases lay between the germline ends. Germline V gene sequence: CDR1 LNHDA, CDR2 SQIVND (reference sequence). The CDR3 is 13 amino acids. This CDR3 is CASSMGRAGEQYF. As DNA, the CDR3 is TGTGCCAGTAGTATGGGCAGGGCCGGGGAGCAGTACTTC.

The J gene is TRBJ2-7, the V gene TRBV6-6, with 9 bases that match TRBD1. The V and J ends lost 7 bases and 3 bases, in that order; junction bases with no gene match: 1. The CDR3 contains 12 residues. From germline, CDR1 is MNHNY and CDR2 SVGAGI (reference sequence). The chain's CDR3 is CASKGQGYEQYF. Written as DNA, the CDR3 is TGTGCCAGCAAGGGACAGGGCTACGAGCAGTACTTC.

This chain uses TRBV6-6 with TRBJ1-2, with a tentative D call TRBD1 (6 bases). In germline, CDR1 is MNHNY, CDR2 SVGAGI (reference sequence). V was clipped by 6 bases and J by 0 bases, with 14 bases between them. The CDR3 length is 15 residues. Here the CDR3 DNA reads TGTGCCAGCAGCCGGGGGGCGGAGACTAACTATGGCTACACCTTC. The encoded protein is CASSRGAETNYGYTF.

The chain uses TRBV19 and TRBJ2-3, with 8 bases lining up with TRBD2. The CDR3 runs 16 residues. The junction had 5 bases not matched to a gene; V was cut back by 3 bases and J by 0 bases. The germline V gene encodes CDR1 LNHDA and CDR2 SQIVND (reference sequence). The CDR3 coding sequence is TGTGCCAGTAGTATGCCGGGCGGGGGGAGCACAGATACGCAGTATTTT. Its protein is CASSMPGGGSTDTQYF.

This chain connects TRBV28 to TRBJ1-1; 8 positions agree with TRBD1. J lost 4 bases, V lost 3 bases, and 7 bases had no gene match. This CDR3 has 15 residues. The germline CDR1 and CDR2 sequences are MDHEN and SYDVKM. The chain's CDR3 is CASSLGITGGTEAFF. CDR3 nucleotide sequence: TGTGCCAGCAGTTTGGGGATAACAGGGGGCACTGAAGCTTTCTTT.

J is TRBJ1-2 and V is TRBV28; a weak D match, TRBD1 (6 bases). Looked up from germline, CDR1 is MDHEN and CDR2 is SYDVKM. Trimming cost V 7 bases and J 8 bases, with 14 bases left between them. The CDR3 consists of 12 residues. The CDR3 protein is CASTIRGDGYTF. In DNA, the CDR3 is TGTGCCAGCACTATCAGGGGTGACGGCTACACCTTC.

The rearrangement joins TRBV28 to TRBJ1-2, with D tentatively TRBD1 (5 bases). The V end was cut by 8 bases, the J end by 1 base, with 14 bases between. The CDR3 runs to 14 residues. The V gene's germline CDR1 is MDHEN and CDR2 SYDVKM. CDR3 residues: CASGPTVVNYGYTF. In DNA, the CDR3 is TGTGCCAGCGGGCCGACAGTAGTTAACTATGGCTACACCTTC.

The rearrangement links TRBV19 to TRBJ2-4, with TRBD2 matching over 8 bases. V dropped 2 bases and J dropped 1; count of bases not matched to a gene: 10. The CDR3 length is 18 residues. From germline, CDR1 is LNHDA and CDR2 SQIVND (reference sequence). The CDR3 nucleotides read TGTGCCAGTAGTATATACCCCACTAGCGGAGGGGCCAAAAACATTCAGTACTTC. Translating gives CASSIYPTSGGAKNIQYF.

This chain links TRBV18 with TRBJ2-5, with D possibly matching TRBD2 (6 bases). The CDR3 loop spans 14 amino acids. V dropped 2 bases and J dropped 5 bases, with 12 bases sitting between them. The germline V gene encodes CDR1 KGHSH and CDR2 LQKENI. The chain's CDR3 is CASSPFRDSETQYF. CDR3 DNA: TGTGCCAGCTCACCATTTAGGGACTCTGAGACCCAGTACTTC. Full variable domain (rest looked up from reference TRBV18 and TRBJ2-5): NAGVMQNPRHLVRRRGQEARLRCSPMKGHSHVYWYRQLPEEGLKFMVYLQKENIIDESGMPKERFSAEFPKEGPSILRIQQVVRGDSAAYFCASSPFRDSETQYFGPGTRLLVL.